The clone carrying this T cell receptor (beta chain) showed up many times. These data belong to a study of prognosis after radiotherapy for stage I lung cancer. Two-round multiplex PCR on genomic DNA was the method by which TCR beta CDR3 was amplified. For every TRBV and TRBJ gene, a specific primer was used in first-round PCR. TCRdb fed the multiplex PCR reads into MiXCR, producing one record per CDR3 protein. The table includes about 18,000 distinct CDR3 sequences, roughly 47% detected once. Here the sequenced sample was PBMCs, taken before or after stereotactic body radiation therapy (not recorded which). The TCR sequence derives from a donor older than 45 with non-small cell lung cancer.

The CDR3 is CASSLWVEYLPLYNSPLHF. The CDR3 DNA sequence: TGTGCCAGCAGCTTATGGGTCGAGTACCTTCCTCTTTATAATTCACCCCTCCACTTT. The chain uses TRBV11-3 and TRBJ1-6; D unresolved. The CDR3 consists of 19 residues. Germline CDR1 reads SGHNT; CDR2 reads YENEEA. The V and J ends lost 2 bases and 4 bases respectively, with 21 bases between them.